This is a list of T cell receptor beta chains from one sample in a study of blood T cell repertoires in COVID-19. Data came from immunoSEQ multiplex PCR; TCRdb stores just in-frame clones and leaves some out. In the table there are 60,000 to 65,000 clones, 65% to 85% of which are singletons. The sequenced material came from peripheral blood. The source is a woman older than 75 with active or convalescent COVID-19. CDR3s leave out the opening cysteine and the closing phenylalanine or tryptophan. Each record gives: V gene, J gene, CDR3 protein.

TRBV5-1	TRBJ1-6	ASSLARGNSPLH
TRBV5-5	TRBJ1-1	ASSLYRGNTEAF
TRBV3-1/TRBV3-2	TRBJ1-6	ASSQGGEASPLH
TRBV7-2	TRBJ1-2	ASSLAYRAGGYT
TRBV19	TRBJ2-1	ASSDLGNEQF
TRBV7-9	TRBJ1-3	ASSPGTGGNTIY
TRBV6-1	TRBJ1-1	ASSEYGDFGTEAF
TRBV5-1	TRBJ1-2	ASSSTGDYGYT
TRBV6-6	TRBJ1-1	ASNRGNTEAF
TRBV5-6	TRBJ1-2	ASSSGTRYGYT
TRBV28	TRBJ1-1	ASSSPLTLENAF
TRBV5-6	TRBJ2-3	ASSLWFSGEFADTQY
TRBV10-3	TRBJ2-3	ATRRGAHGDTQY
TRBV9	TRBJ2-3	ASSVLAGGQADTQY
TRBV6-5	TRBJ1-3	ASSYGAGTGNTIY
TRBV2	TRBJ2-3	ASLRDSRRADTQY
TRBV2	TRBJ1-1	ASSGLLRQAEAF
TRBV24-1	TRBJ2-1	ATSDPTSGGLNEQF
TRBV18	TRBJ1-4	ASSSRTGRDEKLF
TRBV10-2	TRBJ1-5	ASSESGHRNQPQH
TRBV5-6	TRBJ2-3	ASSLYGLAGAFSTDTQY
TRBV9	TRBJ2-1	ASSPIGGDEQF
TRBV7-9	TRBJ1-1	ASSLFGETEAF
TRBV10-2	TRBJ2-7	ASSGVTGKRAYEQY
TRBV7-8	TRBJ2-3	ASSREITDTQY
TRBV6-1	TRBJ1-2	ASSDPGQLYGYT
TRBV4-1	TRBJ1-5	ASSQGWGDQPQH
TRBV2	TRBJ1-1	ASSEWAIPNTEAF
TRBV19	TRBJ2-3	ASTKAAGGQTDTQY
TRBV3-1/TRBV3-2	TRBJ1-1	ASSQDVTANTEAF
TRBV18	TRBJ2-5	ASSPADWETQY
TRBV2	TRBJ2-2	ASSEIGGDTGELF
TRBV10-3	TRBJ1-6	AIGRAREGSYNSPLH
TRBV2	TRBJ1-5	ASSGGGSNQPQH
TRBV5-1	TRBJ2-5	ASSLKTSGGQETQY
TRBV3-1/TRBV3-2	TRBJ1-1	ASSQDSGGREAF
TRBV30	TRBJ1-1	AYKRTGNTEAF
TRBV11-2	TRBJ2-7	ASSLGAGNYEQY
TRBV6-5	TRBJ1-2	ASSGNYGYT
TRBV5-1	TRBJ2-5	ASSAGQGIQETQY
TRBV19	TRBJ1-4	ASLRGLGEKLF
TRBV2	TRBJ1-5	ASSQITPGRFIPTQPQH
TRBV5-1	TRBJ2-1	ASRERLAGNEQF
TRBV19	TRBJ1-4	ASSMRGSEKLF
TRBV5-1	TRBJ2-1	ASKAGLNNEQF
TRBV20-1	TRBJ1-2	SASATGAGYT
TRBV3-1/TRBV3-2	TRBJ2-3	ASSQNSMDTQY